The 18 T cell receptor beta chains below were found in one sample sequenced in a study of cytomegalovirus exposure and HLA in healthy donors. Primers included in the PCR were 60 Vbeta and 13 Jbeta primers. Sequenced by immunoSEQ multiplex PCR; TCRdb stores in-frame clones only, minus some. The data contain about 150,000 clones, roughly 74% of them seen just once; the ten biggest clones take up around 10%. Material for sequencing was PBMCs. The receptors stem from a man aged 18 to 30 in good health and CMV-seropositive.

CDR3 nucleotide sequence: TGCAGCGTTGGGGACAGGGCAAGCAATCAGCCCCAGCATTTT. Its translation: CSVGDRASNQPQHF. V is TRBV29-1 and J is TRBJ1-5, with 9 positions matching TRBD1. Per germline, CDR1 SQVTM and CDR2 ANQGSEA. V lost 4 bases, J lost 1 base, and 2 bases stayed unmatched. CDR3 length equals 14 residues.

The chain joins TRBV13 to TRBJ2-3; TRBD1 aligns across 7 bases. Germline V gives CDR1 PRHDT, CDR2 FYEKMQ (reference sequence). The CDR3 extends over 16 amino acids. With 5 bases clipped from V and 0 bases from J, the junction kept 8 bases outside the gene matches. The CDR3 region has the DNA TGTGCCAGCAGCCCCCCGGACAGGCCTAGCACAGATACGCAGTATTTT. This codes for CASSPPDRPSTDTQYF.

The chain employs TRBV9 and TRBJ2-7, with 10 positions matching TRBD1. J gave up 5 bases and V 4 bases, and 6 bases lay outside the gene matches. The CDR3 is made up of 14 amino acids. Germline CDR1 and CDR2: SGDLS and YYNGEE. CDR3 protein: CASSLKTGGNEQYF. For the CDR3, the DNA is TGTGCCAGCAGCCTTAAGACAGGGGGCAACGAGCAGTACTTC.

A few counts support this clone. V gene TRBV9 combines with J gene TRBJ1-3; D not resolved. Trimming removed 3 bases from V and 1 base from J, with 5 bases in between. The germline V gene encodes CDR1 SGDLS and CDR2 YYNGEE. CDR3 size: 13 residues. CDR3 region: CASSDSSGNTIYF. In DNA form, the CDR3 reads TGTGCCAGCAGCGACTCGTCTGGAAACACCATATATTTT.

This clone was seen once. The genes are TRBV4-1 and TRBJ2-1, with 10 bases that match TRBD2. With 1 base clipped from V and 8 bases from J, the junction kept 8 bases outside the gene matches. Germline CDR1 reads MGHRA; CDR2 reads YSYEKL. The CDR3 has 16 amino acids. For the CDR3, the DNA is TGCGCCAGCAGCCAAGGGGCTAGCGGGAGTCAGCATGAGCAGTTCTTC. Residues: CASSQGASGSQHEQFF.

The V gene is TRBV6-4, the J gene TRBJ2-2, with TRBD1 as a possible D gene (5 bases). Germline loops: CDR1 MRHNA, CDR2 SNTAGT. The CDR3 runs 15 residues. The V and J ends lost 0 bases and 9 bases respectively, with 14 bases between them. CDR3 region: CASSDSARAPRELFF. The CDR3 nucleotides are TGTGCCAGCAGTGACTCCGCCAGGGCCCCCCGGGAGCTGTTTTTT.

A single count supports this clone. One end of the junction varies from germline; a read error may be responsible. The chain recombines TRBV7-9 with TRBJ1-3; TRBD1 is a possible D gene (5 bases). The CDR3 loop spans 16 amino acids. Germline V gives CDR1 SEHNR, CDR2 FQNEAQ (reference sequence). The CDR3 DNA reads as TGTTCCAGCAGCTTAGCTGGCGGGGCCGCTGGAAACACCATATATTTT. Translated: CSSSLAGGAAGNTIYF.

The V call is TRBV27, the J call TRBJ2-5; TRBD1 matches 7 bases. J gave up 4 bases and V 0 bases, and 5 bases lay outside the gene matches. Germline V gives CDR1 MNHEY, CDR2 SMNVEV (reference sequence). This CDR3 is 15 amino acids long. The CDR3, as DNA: TGTGCCAGCAGTTTATCAGCGAGGGGGCCAGAGACCCAGTACTTC. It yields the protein CASSLSARGPETQYF.

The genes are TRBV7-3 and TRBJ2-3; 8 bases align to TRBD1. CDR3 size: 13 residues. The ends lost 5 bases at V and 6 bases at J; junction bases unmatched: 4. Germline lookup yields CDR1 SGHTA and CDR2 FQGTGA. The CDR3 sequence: CASSQGTGDTQYF. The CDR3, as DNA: TGTGCCAGCAGCCAGGGGACAGGTGATACGCAGTATTTT.

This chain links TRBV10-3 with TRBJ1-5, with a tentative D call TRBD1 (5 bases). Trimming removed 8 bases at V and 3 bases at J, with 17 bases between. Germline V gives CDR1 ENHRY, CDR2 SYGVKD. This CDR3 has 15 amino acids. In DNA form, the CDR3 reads TGTGCCATCTCAAAGGGGCCGGGGGACAATCAGCCCCAGCATTTT. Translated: CAISKGPGDNQPQHF.

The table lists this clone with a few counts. CDR3 DNA sequence: TGTGCCAGCAACCAAGACCTCGGGACCTACGAGCAGTACTTC. This codes for CASNQDLGTYEQYF. The chain combines TRBV5-4 with TRBJ2-7; D is perhaps TRBD2 (5 bases). The V gene's germline CDR1 is SGHNT and CDR2 YYREEE (reference sequence). V lost 6 bases and J lost 2, with 15 bases in between. This CDR3 is built from 14 residues.

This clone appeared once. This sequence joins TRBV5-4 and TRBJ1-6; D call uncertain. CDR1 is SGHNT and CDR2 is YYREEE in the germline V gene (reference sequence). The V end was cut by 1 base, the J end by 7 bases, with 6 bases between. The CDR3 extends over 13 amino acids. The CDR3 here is CASSLFKNSPLHF. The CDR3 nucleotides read TGTGCCAGCAGCTTGTTCAAAAATTCACCCCTCCACTTT. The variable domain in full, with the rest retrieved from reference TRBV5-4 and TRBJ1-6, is ETGVTQSPTHLIKTRGQQVTLRCSSQSGHNTVSWYQQALGQGPQFIFQYYREEENGRGNFPPRFSGLQFPNYSSELNVNALELDDSALYLCASSLFKNSPLHFGNGTRLTVT.

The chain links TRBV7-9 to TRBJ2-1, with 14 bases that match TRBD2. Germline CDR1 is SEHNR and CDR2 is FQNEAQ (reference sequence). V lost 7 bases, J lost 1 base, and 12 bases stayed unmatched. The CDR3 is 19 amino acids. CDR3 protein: CASTPTPRTSGRSYNEQFF. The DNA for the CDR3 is TGTGCCAGCACCCCCACACCCAGGACTAGCGGGAGGTCCTACAATGAGCAGTTCTTC.

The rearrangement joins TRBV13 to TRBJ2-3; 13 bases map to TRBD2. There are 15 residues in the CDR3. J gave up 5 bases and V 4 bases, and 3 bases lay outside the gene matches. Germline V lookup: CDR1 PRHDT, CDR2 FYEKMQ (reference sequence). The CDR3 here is CASSSGLAGVDTQYF. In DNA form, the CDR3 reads TGTGCCAGCAGCTCCGGACTAGCGGGAGTAGATACGCAGTATTTT.

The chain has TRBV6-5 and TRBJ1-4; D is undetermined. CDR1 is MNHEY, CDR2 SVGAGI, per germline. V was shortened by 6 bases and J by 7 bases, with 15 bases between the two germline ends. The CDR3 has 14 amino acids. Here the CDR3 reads CASSKIANGEKLFF. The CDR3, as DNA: TGTGCCAGCAGCAAAATCGCCAACGGTGAAAAACTGTTTTTT.

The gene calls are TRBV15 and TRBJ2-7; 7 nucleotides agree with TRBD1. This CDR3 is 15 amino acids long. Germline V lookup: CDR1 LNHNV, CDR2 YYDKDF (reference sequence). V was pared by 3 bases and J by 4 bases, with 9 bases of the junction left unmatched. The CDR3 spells CATSSSDRSAYEQYF. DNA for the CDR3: TGTGCCACCAGCAGCTCGGACAGGTCAGCTTACGAGCAGTACTTC.

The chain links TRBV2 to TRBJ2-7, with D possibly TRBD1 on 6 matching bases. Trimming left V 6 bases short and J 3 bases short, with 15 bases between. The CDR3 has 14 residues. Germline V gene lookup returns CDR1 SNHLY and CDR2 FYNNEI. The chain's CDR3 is CASRYGTYLYEQYF. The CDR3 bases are TGTGCCAGCAGATACGGGACATACCTCTACGAGCAGTACTTC.

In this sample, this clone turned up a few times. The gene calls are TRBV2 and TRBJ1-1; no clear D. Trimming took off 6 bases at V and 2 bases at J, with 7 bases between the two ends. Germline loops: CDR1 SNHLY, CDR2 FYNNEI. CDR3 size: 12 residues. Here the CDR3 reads CASRRVNTEAFF. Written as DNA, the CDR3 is TGTGCCAGCAGGAGGGTAAACACTGAAGCTTTCTTT.